The T cell receptor beta chain under discussion was sequenced for a study of cytomegalovirus exposure and HLA in healthy donors. The study, taken as a whole, reports: In an earlier analysis, most TCR beta V segments were productive about 90% or about 30% of the time. CMV serostatus alone was available as immune exposure information. One variant, a missense change in DCLRE1C, was linked in a later analysis to TCR beta V- and J-gene trimming.

Concerning this clone itself: Its target is not known.

The length of the CDR3 is 15 residues. After removal of 6 bases from V and 4 bases from J, the junction contained 11 bases not matched to a gene. Germline CDR1 reads SNHLY; CDR2 reads FYNNEI. The PCR made use of 60 Vbeta and 13 Jbeta primers. Measured with immunoSEQ multiplex PCR; TCRdb has only the in-frame clones, and not every one. The sample yields around 100,000 clones, approximately 85% seen once. Sequencing was carried out using PBMCs. This sequence was found in a man aged 25 to 40 in good health and CMV-seronegative. The V call is TRBV2, the J call TRBJ2-7; 8 nucleotides match TRBD1. The CDR3 DNA is TGTGCCAGCAGAGGAGAACAGGGGGTGTTATACGAGCAGTACTTC. Its translation is CASRGEQGVLYEQYF.